The clone carrying this TCR beta chain was detected only once. The data derive from a study of cytomegalovirus exposure and HLA in healthy donors. Vbeta (60) and Jbeta (13) primers were used in the PCR. Only in-frame clones appear in the TCRdb table, and some are missing; sequencing was by immunoSEQ multiplex PCR. The repertoire holds approximately 160,000 clones, 75% to 80% seen once, with around 0.7% in the top ten. CDR1 and CDR2 (germline): LGHNA, YNFKEQ. The trim removed 4 bases at V and 0 bases at J, leaving 2 bases unmatched. The CDR3 loop spans 15 amino acids. The V gene is TRBV4-2, the J gene TRBJ1-1, with 10 bases that match TRBD1. The sequencing input was PBMCs. This receptor was identified in a male donor in good health and CMV-seronegative. This chain's CDR3 is CASSRQGAMNTEAFF. CDR3 nucleotides: TGTGCCAGCAGCCGACAGGGGGCGATGAACACTGAAGCTTTCTTT.